The rows below give T cell receptor beta chains drawn from one sample of a study of human T cells and chemical hapten exposure. TCRdb used MiXCR to reprocess the RACE reads, holding one entry per CDR3 protein. The repertoire holds over 35,000 distinct CDR3 sequences, with around 3.4% as singletons. What was sequenced was whole blood. Receptor source: a human donor in good health. Some clones in this sample may be carry-over from other donors' samples. CDR3s include the opening cysteine and the closing phenylalanine or tryptophan. The D gene is left open where the match is weak. Expanded clones are given a class, and other clones once, few, many or no size at all.

TRBJ1-1	.	TRBV19	many	15	TGTGCCAGTAGTATAGATCGCCTCGGCCGAACTGAAGCTTTCTTT	CASSIDRLGRTEAFF
TRBJ1-3	TRBD1	TRBV4-1	few	17	TGCGCCAGCAGCCAAGACATCAGGGGGAGAGAGGGAAACACCATATATTTT	CASSQDIRGREGNTIYF
TRBJ1-5	TRBD1	TRBV28	.	15	TGTGCCAGCAGTGCCCGACAGGGCATCAGTCAGCCCCAGCATTTT	CASSARQGISQPQHF
TRBJ2-1	.	TRBV6-7	many	14	TGTGCCGCAGGGGACCACGCCACCTACAATGAGCAGTTCTTC	CAAGDHATYNEQFF
TRBJ2-1	TRBD2	TRBV4-1	many	15	TGCGCCAGCAGCCAACTGTTAGCGGGAGCGACTGAGCAGTTCTTC	CASSQLLAGATEQFF
TRBJ1-2	TRBD1	TRBV6-1	few	17	TGTGCCAGCAGTGAACCGGCTCCGGGACAGGGGAACTATGGCTACACCTTC	CASSEPAPGQGNYGYTF
TRBJ1-2	TRBD1	TRBV6-5	many	15	TGTGCCAGCAGATTGCATAAGACAGGGCTCTATGGCTACACCTTC	CASRLHKTGLYGYTF
TRBJ1-2	.	TRBV27	few	13	TGTGCCAGCAGTTTAAAAGGGAACTATGGCTACACCTTC	CASSLKGNYGYTF
TRBJ1-5	TRBD1	TRBV20-1	few	17	TGCAGTGCTAGAGATCCGGCAGGGGGACCTAGCAATCAGCCCCAGCATTTT	CSARDPAGGPSNQPQHF
TRBJ1-5	.	TRBV24-1	few	14	TGTGCCACCAGTGATCCTACCGAACCCTCACCCCAGCATTTT	CATSDPTEPSPQHF
TRBJ2-7	.	TRBV7-2	many	13	TGTGCCAGCAGCCTTGGGCCAGTCGCCGAGCAGTACTTC	CASSLGPVAEQYF
TRBJ2-3	TRBD1	TRBV6-1	many	15	TGTGCCAGCAGTGTGAACAGGGGGATCGCAGATACGCAGTATTTT	CASSVNRGIADTQYF
TRBJ1-1	.	TRBV28	many	10	TGTGCCAGCAGTTTAGGGACGACTTTCTTT	CASSLGTTFF
TRBJ2-1	.	TRBV2	many	14	TGTGCCAGCAGTGAAGAGCAGGGACGGAATGAGCAGTTCTTC	CASSEEQGRNEQFF
TRBJ2-3	.	TRBV7-6	many	16	TGTGCCAGCAGCTTAGGAGGGGGGCTCAGCACAGATACGCAGTATTTT	CASSLGGGLSTDTQYF
TRBJ2-5	.	TRBV12-5	many	13	TGTGCTAGTGGTTCCCCCGGCCAAGAGACCCAGTACTTC	CASGSPGQETQYF
TRBJ2-1	TRBD1	TRBV4-1	many	14	TGCGCCAGCAGCCAAGGGAACAGGGGCAATGAGCAGTTCTTC	CASSQGNRGNEQFF
TRBJ2-3	.	TRBV20-1	many	12	TGCAGTGCTAGGGTTGTTAGAGATACGCAGTATTTT	CSARVVRDTQYF
TRBJ2-2	.	TRBV7-9	.	16	TGTGCCAGCAGCTTACCCACAGGCCCGAACACCGGGGAGCTGTTTTTT	CASSLPTGPNTGELFF
TRBJ1-1	TRBD1	TRBV11-2	many	19	TGTGCCAGCAGCTATCGTCCCGACCGCCGGGACAGGGAGGACACTGAAGCTTTCTTT	CASSYRPDRRDREDTEAFF
TRBJ1-2	.	TRBV27	many	13	TGTGCCAGCAGTTTAGTGGGGTTCGGTGGCTACACCTTC	CASSLVGFGGYTF
TRBJ2-3	.	TRBV4-2	many	13	TGTGCCAGCAGCCAAGAACCGACAGATACGCAGTATTTT	CASSQEPTDTQYF
TRBJ2-7	.	TRBV28	many	13	TGTGCCAGCACCACACCAGCCGGAGTGGAGCAGTACTTC	CASTTPAGVEQYF
TRBJ1-1	.	TRBV5-1	many	16	TGCGCCAGCAGCTTGGGAGACAGTACCCCGGGGGCTGAAGCTTTCTTT	CASSLGDSTPGAEAFF
TRBJ2-1	.	TRBV9	many	12	TGTGCCAGCAGCGTAGCGCCCAATGAGCAGTTCTTC	CASSVAPNEQFF
TRBJ2-3	TRBD2	TRBV4-1	many	16	TGCGCCAGCAGCCAAGAGGGGGGACTAGCGGGAAGCACGCAGTATTTT	CASSQEGGLAGSTQYF
TRBJ2-1	TRBD2	TRBV7-9	few	18	TGTGCCAGCAGCCCGCCGGTCGCTAGCGGGAGGGACCACAATGAGCAGTTCTTC	CASSPPVASGRDHNEQFF
TRBJ2-7	TRBD2	TRBV28	many	15	TGTGCCAGCAGCCGGGCGTCTAGCGGGACCTACGAGCAGTACTTC	CASSRASSGTYEQYF
TRBJ2-3	.	TRBV5-1	.	16	TGCGCCAGCAGCTACCGGACAGTATTGTCCACAGATACGCAGTATTTT	CASSYRTVLSTDTQYF
TRBJ2-5	TRBD1	TRBV4-2	many	19	TGTGCCAGCAGCCAAGTGTTTGGGACAGGGGATACCTACCAAGAGACCCAGTACTTC	CASSQVFGTGDTYQETQYF
TRBJ1-5	.	TRBV6-6	many	14	TGTGCCAGCAGCCGCTTCACAGGGCAACAGCCCCAGCATTTT	CASSRFTGQQPQHF
TRBJ1-4	.	TRBV6-1	.	15	TGTGCCAGCAGTGGCCCGGAGAGGGGGGATGAAAAACTGTTTTTT	CASSGPERGDEKLFF
TRBJ1-5	.	TRBV28	many	14	TGTGCCAGCAGGGCCCTTTATAGCAATCAGCCCCAGCATTTT	CASRALYSNQPQHF
TRBJ2-7	TRBD1	TRBV27	many	13	TGTGCCAGCAGTGAAATGACAGGGTACGAGCAGTACTTC	CASSEMTGYEQYF
TRBJ2-7	TRBD2	TRBV25-1	few	18	TGTGCCAGCAGTGAACCCCGGACTAGCGGCTACAGCTCCTACGAGCAGTACTTC	CASSEPRTSGYSSYEQYF
TRBJ1-1	TRBD1	TRBV14	many	15	TGTGCCAGCAGCCAGAGGACAGGGATGAACACTGAAGCTTTCTTT	CASSQRTGMNTEAFF
TRBJ2-7	TRBD2	TRBV18	many	15	TGTGCCAGCTCACGGGATACTAGCGGGAGGAACGAGCAGTACTTC	CASSRDTSGRNEQYF
TRBJ2-1	TRBD1	TRBV5-4	many	13	TGTGCCAGCAGTCCGACAGGGTACAATGAGCAGTTCTTC	CASSPTGYNEQFF
TRBJ1-5	.	TRBV27	many	13	TGTGCCAGCAGTCACGGAGGGAATCAGCCCCAGCATTTT	CASSHGGNQPQHF
TRBJ2-2	.	TRBV25-1	many	13	TGTGCCAGCAGTGAATTTTTCCCCGGGGAGCTGTTTTTT	CASSEFFPGELFF
TRBJ1-6	TRBD1	TRBV28	many	15	TGTGCCGGTCAAGGGACAGGGACCTATAATTCACCCCTCCACTTT	CAGQGTGTYNSPLHF
TRBJ1-1	TRBD1	TRBV27	many	16	TGTGCCAGCAGTTTGGGCAGGGGGGGCTTGATGGCTGAAGCTTTCTTT	CASSLGRGGLMAEAFF
TRBJ1-1	.	TRBV27	many	11	TGTGCCAGCAGTCCAGGTGGAGAAGCTTTCTTT	CASSPGGEAFF
TRBJ2-7	TRBD2	TRBV6-5	many	15	TGTGCCAGCAGTTCTCCGGGACTAGCGGGATTCGAGCAGTACTTC	CASSSPGLAGFEQYF
TRBJ2-7	.	TRBV7-2	many	16	TGTGCCAGCAGCTCTGGATTATTCGGGAGTACCTACGAGCAGTACTTC	CASSSGLFGSTYEQYF
TRBJ2-1	TRBD2	TRBV20-1	many	15	TGCAGTGCTAGTATAGGGGCTAGCGGCCGTAATGAGCAGTTCTTC	CSASIGASGRNEQFF
TRBJ2-7	TRBD1	TRBV29-1	many	14	TGCAGCGTTGTGAGGGACAGGGGTGGTTACGAGCAGTACTTC	CSVVRDRGGYEQYF
TRBJ2-1	.	TRBV12-3/TRBV12-4	many	12	TGTGCCAGCAGCCACCTTGGGGTTGAGCAGTTCTTC	CASSHLGVEQFF
TRBJ2-7	TRBD1	TRBV4-1	many	14	TGCGCCAGCAGCCAGAGGACAGGGGAGTTCGAGCAGTACTTC	CASSQRTGEFEQYF
TRBJ1-1	TRBD1	TRBV7-9	.	17	TGTGCCAGCAGCCCCCGGACAGGGGGCACTTCGGACACTGAAGCTTTCTTT	CASSPRTGGTSDTEAFF
TRBJ2-7	.	TRBV20-1	medium-sized	13	TGCAGTGCTGAAAAAGACAAGCTATCCCACCAGTACTTC	CSAEKDKLSHQYF
TRBJ1-5	.	TRBV19	few	14	TGTGCCAGTAGTATCGCCAGGGGCAATCAGCCCCAGCATTTT	CASSIARGNQPQHF
TRBJ1-1	TRBD1	TRBV27	.	14	TGTGCCACCAGTTTAGGGGGCGGAAGGGCTGAAGCTTTCTTT	CATSLGGGRAEAFF